The rows below give T cell receptor beta chains drawn from one sample of a study of control samples from healthy donors and cancer patients. TCRdb's table, derived via immunoSEQ multiplex PCR, lists solely in-frame clones and lacks some. The repertoire holds about 180,000 clones, more than 85% seen once, with just over 2% in the top ten. Sequencing was performed on blood. The receptors originated from a woman aged 40-49 years in good health. The CDR3 runs from the conserved cysteine through the conserved F or W. D genes are given only for firm matches. The size entry is marked missing in some rows and otherwise reads once, few, many or a size class.

V,J,D,size,DNA,CDR3
TRBV5-1,TRBJ2-5,TRBD2,NA,TGCGCCAGCAGCTCTAGACTAGCGGGGTCGGAGACCCAGTACTTC,CASSSRLAGSETQYF
TRBV4-2,TRBJ2-7,TRBD1,NA,TGTGCCAGCAGCCTAGGACAGGGGGACGAGCAGTACTTC,CASSLGQGDEQYF
TRBV12-3/TRBV12-4,TRBJ2-3,NA,once,TGTGCCAGCAGTTTAGGAGATACGCAGTATTTT,CASSLGDTQYF
TRBV28,TRBJ1-1,NA,once,TGTGCCAGCAGGGTGGGGGACTTCATGAACACTGAAGCTTTCTTT,CASRVGDFMNTEAFF
TRBV11-2,TRBJ2-2,NA,NA,TGTGCCAGCAGCCAAATCACCGGGGAGCTGTTTTTT,CASSQITGELFF
TRBV7-2,TRBJ2-1,NA,NA,TGTGCCAGCAGCCCCCTCGCAGGGCCCTACAATGAGCAGTTCTTC,CASSPLAGPYNEQFF
TRBV19,TRBJ2-2,TRBD1,NA,TGTGCCAGTAGTATCGGACAGGGGTCCGGGGAGCTGTTTTTT,CASSIGQGSGELFF
TRBV5-1,TRBJ1-1,TRBD1,NA,TGCGCCAGCAGACAGAACCGGGACAGGGGTACTGAAGCTTTCTTT,CASRQNRDRGTEAFF
TRBV2,TRBJ2-1,NA,NA,TGTGCCAGCAGTGGGGGGCTGAGATCCAATGAGCAGTTCTTC,CASSGGLRSNEQFF
TRBV6-5,TRBJ2-1,NA,NA,TGTGCCAGCATACTGGGGCAGGTCCGGTTCTTC,CASILGQVRFF
TRBV4-1,TRBJ2-7,TRBD2,NA,TGCGCCAGCAGCCAAGATGTAGTAGCGGGGGTTTCTTTCTACGAGCAGTACTTC,CASSQDVVAGVSFYEQYF
TRBV7-9,TRBJ1-2,NA,NA,TGTGCCAGCAGCTTAGCGCACGGGTCCTATAACTATGGCTACACCTTC,CASSLAHGSYNYGYTF
TRBV27,TRBJ2-1,TRBD1,once,TGTGCCAGCAGTTTACTGGCCAGGGGGACCTACAATGAGCAGTTCTTC,CASSLLARGTYNEQFF
TRBV5-1,TRBJ1-1,NA,NA,TGCGCCAGCAAGTCGCAGGCCACTGAAGCTTTCTTT,CASKSQATEAFF
TRBV19,TRBJ1-2,NA,NA,TGTGCCAGTAGTATTTCTTCCACGGGCTATGGCTACACCTTC,CASSISSTGYGYTF
TRBV10-3,TRBJ1-4,NA,NA,TGTGCCATAGGTCAACAAGCCTCTAATGAAAAACTGTTTTTT,CAIGQQASNEKLFF
TRBV7-9,TRBJ1-2,NA,NA,TGTGCCAGCAGGCAGCCCGGAGGAGAGGATAGGAACTATGGCTACACCTTC,CASRQPGGEDRNYGYTF
TRBV25-1,TRBJ1-5,NA,NA,TGTGCCAGCAGTGTAGGGAATCAGCCCCAGCATTTT,CASSVGNQPQHF
TRBV5-4,TRBJ2-7,TRBD2,once,TGTGCCAGCAGCCGCGGACTAGCGGGGGTTACCTACGAGCAGTACTTC,CASSRGLAGVTYEQYF
TRBV5-6,TRBJ2-5,NA,NA,TGTGCCAGCAGCACGACTAGTTTTCAGGAGACCCAGTACTTC,CASSTTSFQETQYF
TRBV7-6,TRBJ2-3,TRBD2,NA,TGTGCCAGCAGCTTATTTGGCGGGGGGTCTAGCACAGATACGCAGTATTTT,CASSLFGGGSSTDTQYF
TRBV20-1,TRBJ2-1,NA,NA,TGCAGTGCTAGTACGGCCCCTGGGCAGTTCTTC,CSASTAPGQFF
TRBV4-1,TRBJ2-3,TRBD2,NA,TGCGCCAGCAGCCAAGAGATAGCGGGGGGGAACACAGATACGCAGTATTTT,CASSQEIAGGNTDTQYF
TRBV4-1,TRBJ2-7,TRBD2,NA,TGCGCCAGCAGCCAAGAGCGGGGGGACTCCTACGAGCAGTACTTC,CASSQERGDSYEQYF
TRBV19,TRBJ1-2,NA,many,TGTGCCAGTACCCTTTCCCCACAGGGAAACTATGGCTACACCTTC,CASTLSPQGNYGYTF
TRBV7-9,TRBJ1-2,TRBD1,NA,TGTGCCAGCAGCTTAGGAACACAGGGGGGCTATGGCTACACCTTC,CASSLGTQGGYGYTF
TRBV11-2,TRBJ2-5,TRBD2,NA,TGTGCCAGCAGTTCCGGACTAGCGGGGGGGCCTAGGGAAGAGACCCAGTACTTC,CASSSGLAGGPREETQYF
TRBV5-4,TRBJ1-1,NA,once,TGTGCCAGCAGCTACGGGGGGGGCACTGAAGCTTTCTTT,CASSYGGGTEAFF
TRBV10-2,TRBJ1-1,NA,NA,TGCGCCAGCAGTGAGTTGGGAACTGAAGCTTTCTTT,CASSELGTEAFF
TRBV10-1,TRBJ1-2,NA,NA,TGCGCCAGATCTCTTCTTCCTGGGGACTATGGCTACACCTTC,CARSLLPGDYGYTF
TRBV5-1,TRBJ1-3,TRBD1,NA,TGCGCCAGCAGCTTGGGGTCCGGGACAGGGGGGGACACCATATATTTT,CASSLGSGTGGDTIYF
TRBV27,TRBJ2-5,TRBD2,NA,TGTGCCAGCAGGGTAGCGGGGGGGCGGGAGACCCAGTACTTC,CASRVAGGRETQYF
TRBV4-1,TRBJ2-7,NA,NA,TGCGCCAGCAGCCAAGACGGCGTCTACGAGCAGTACTTC,CASSQDGVYEQYF
TRBV19,TRBJ1-2,NA,NA,TGTGCCAGTAGTCGGGGGCCTAGTAACTATGGCTACACCTTC,CASSRGPSNYGYTF
TRBV11-3,TRBJ2-1,NA,once,TGTGCCAGCAGCTCCAAGGGTGGAACCTACAATGAGCAGTTCTTC,CASSSKGGTYNEQFF
TRBV27,TRBJ2-7,NA,NA,TGTGCCAGCAGTACCTCCCAGGGACCAGAGGAGTCCTACGAGCAGTACTTC,CASSTSQGPEESYEQYF
TRBV29-1,TRBJ1-1,NA,NA,TGCAGCGTTGAAGATGGGCGGAACACTGAAGCTTTCTTT,CSVEDGRNTEAFF
TRBV10-3,TRBJ1-2,NA,NA,TGTGCCATCAGTAGTGGGTTGGGAAACTATGGCTACACCTTC,CAISSGLGNYGYTF
TRBV6-5,TRBJ1-1,NA,once,TGTGCCGTGGGGGACACCATGAACACTGAAGCTTTCTTT,CAVGDTMNTEAFF
TRBV27,TRBJ2-2,NA,NA,TGTGCCAGCAGGCCCTCGGGTAACACCGGGGAGCTGTTTTTT,CASRPSGNTGELFF
TRBV7-8,TRBJ2-7,NA,NA,TGTGCCAGCAGCTCCGGGGGAGTTGGCGAGCAGTACTTC,CASSSGGVGEQYF
TRBV4-1,TRBJ2-2,NA,once,TGCGCCAGCAGTCTCCGTCAGGGAAACACCGGGGAGCTGTTTTTT,CASSLRQGNTGELFF
TRBV11-3,TRBJ1-2,TRBD1,NA,TGTGCCAGCAGCACCCTAGGACAGGGGAGCTATGGCTACACCTTC,CASSTLGQGSYGYTF
TRBV5-1,TRBJ1-2,NA,NA,TGCGCCAGCAGCTTGGGGGACAATGGCTACACCTTC,CASSLGDNGYTF
TRBV5-1,TRBJ2-1,NA,once,TGCGCCAGCAGCTTGGAGGGACCCATCTACAATGAGCAGTTCTTC,CASSLEGPIYNEQFF